What follows are 21 T cell receptor beta chains derived from one specimen sequenced in a study of blood T cell repertoires in COVID-19. Clones were sequenced by immunoSEQ multiplex PCR, and TCRdb holds only the in-frame ones, with some missing. The repertoire holds about 410,000 clones, with just over 85% as singletons. Sequencing was performed on peripheral blood. Every receptor here comes from a woman in her 30s with active or convalescent COVID-19.

V usage is TRBV7-8 and J usage is TRBJ2-7; D is perhaps TRBD2 (5 bases). CDR1 is SGHVS, CDR2 FQNEAQ, per germline. The CDR3 sequence is 14 residues long. Trimming cost V 0 bases and J 2 bases, with 8 bases left between them. The CDR3 here is CASSLASVAYEQYF. CDR3 nucleotides: TGTGCCAGCAGCTTAGCTAGCGTCGCCTACGAGCAGTACTTC.

The J gene is TRBJ2-3, the V gene TRBV19, with D possibly matching TRBD1 (6 bases). Per germline, CDR1 LNHDA and CDR2 SQIVND (reference sequence). The CDR3 has 14 residues. V dropped 6 bases and J dropped 2 bases, with 12 bases sitting between them. The CDR3 DNA reads TGTGCCAGTAGCCGGACAGTAATCACAGATACGCAGTATTTT. This codes for CASSRTVITDTQYF.

J is TRBJ2-7 and V is TRBV7-9, with D perhaps TRBD2 (5 bases). Germline assignment: CDR1 SEHNR and CDR2 FQNEAQ (reference sequence). V lost 4 bases and J 2 bases, leaving 18 bases between the germline ends. CDR3 length equals 16 residues. CDR3 amino acids: CASSSGRDGLTYEQYF. CDR3 coding DNA: TGTGCCAGCAGCTCAGGCCGGGATGGGCTGACCTACGAGCAGTACTTC.

This chain uses TRBV27 with TRBJ1-2; 7 bases are a match to TRBD1. Germline V gene sequence: CDR1 MNHEY, CDR2 SMNVEV (reference sequence). V shed 8 bases, J shed 5 bases, and the junction held 23 bases outside the gene matches. The CDR3 runs to 18 residues. The CDR3 region is CASGAQKTSGTDIYGYTF. DNA for the CDR3: TGTGCCAGCGGAGCTCAAAAGACCTCCGGGACAGATATATATGGCTACACCTTC.

The rearrangement joins TRBV9 to TRBJ1-6; TRBD1 agrees at 8 bases. Germline loops: CDR1 SGDLS, CDR2 YYNGEE. V shed 0 bases and J 7 bases; nucleotides not matched to a gene: 6. There are 16 residues in the CDR3. The CDR3 is CASSVEATGANSPLHF. The CDR3 nucleotides read TGTGCCAGCAGCGTAGAGGCGACAGGGGCGAATTCACCCCTCCACTTT.

The V and J genes are TRBV3-1 (or the pseudogene TRBV3-2) and TRBJ2-3; the match to TRBD1 covers 10 bases. Germline V gene lookup returns CDR1 LGHDT and CDR2 YNNKEL (reference sequence). The CDR3 has 18 amino acids. With V trimmed by 1 base and J by 5 bases, 12 bases remained unmatched. The CDR3 nucleotides are TGTGCCAGCAGCCAAGCCGGGCGTCGGGACAGGGGCGGAGATACGCAGTATTTT. Its protein product is CASSQAGRRDRGGDTQYF.

As regards this clone: This CDR3 is also generated by other DNA sequences in the sample. The chain joins TRBV6-5 to TRBJ1-2; the match to TRBD1 covers 10 bases. V was pared by 0 bases and J by 5 bases, with 3 bases of the junction left unmatched. Germline V lookup: CDR1 MNHEY, CDR2 SVGAGI. This CDR3 region has 15 residues. The DNA for the CDR3 is TGTGCCAGCAGTTACTCCGGGACAGGGGTATATGGCTACACCTTC. This gives the protein CASSYSGTGVYGYTF.

The chain is built from TRBV20-1 and TRBJ2-5; a possible D gene is TRBD2 (5 bases). Germline assignment: CDR1 DFQATT and CDR2 SNEGSKA (reference sequence). V dropped 2 bases and J dropped 5 bases, with 6 bases sitting between them. This CDR3 region has 11 residues. The CDR3 coding sequence is TGCAGTGCTAGAAGAGGGGAGACCCAGTACTTC. It yields the protein CSARRGETQYF.

The chain links TRBV12-3 or TRBV12-4 to TRBJ2-7, with a possible D match to TRBD1 (6 bases). V lost 5 bases, J lost 5 bases, and 13 bases lay in between. The CDR3 covers 13 residues. This CDR3 is CASSVGTLNEQYF. The DNA for the CDR3 is TGTGCCAGCAGTGTCGGGACACTTAACGAGCAGTACTTC.

The chain is built from TRBV27 and TRBJ1-5; D is uncertain. Germline-derived CDR1 and CDR2 are MNHEY and SMNVEV (reference sequence). V dropped 8 bases and J dropped 0 bases, with 11 bases sitting between them. The CDR3 is made up of 14 amino acids. CDR3 bases: TGTGCCAGCGGTCACGGTGATAGCAATCAGCCCCAGCATTTT. Residues: CASGHGDSNQPQHF.

The chain is built from TRBV27 and TRBJ1-6; 7 bases are a match to TRBD1. There are 14 residues in the CDR3. Germline CDR1 and CDR2: MNHEY and SMNVEV (reference sequence). J gave up 8 bases and V 6 bases, and 7 bases lay outside the gene matches. Here the CDR3 reads CASSPTGFYSPLHF. Written as DNA, the CDR3 is TGTGCCAGCAGCCCGACAGGGTTTTATTCACCCCTCCACTTT.

V and J are TRBV19 and TRBJ1-5, with 10 positions matching TRBD1. The V segment lost 3 bases and the J segment 6 bases; nucleotides outside the gene matches: 5. The CDR3 consists of 15 residues. Germline CDR1 reads LNHDA; CDR2 reads SQIVND (reference sequence). CDR3 nucleotides: TGTGCCAGTAGTATTGGGACAGGGGCTGGTCAGCCCCAGCATTTT. This translates into CASSIGTGAGQPQHF.

The chain employs TRBV5-1 and TRBJ1-1; tentatively, D is TRBD1 (6 bases). Looked up from germline, CDR1 is SGHRS and CDR2 is YFSETQ. Trimming took 2 bases from V and 5 from J, leaving 16 bases between them. The CDR3 extends over 15 amino acids. CDR3 nucleotides: TGCGCCAGCAGCTTAGGGACATCATCGAATACTGAAGCTTTCTTT. It yields the protein CASSLGTSSNTEAFF.

This sequence joins TRBV10-3 and TRBJ2-2; 7 bases agree with TRBD1. Trimming cost V 4 bases and J 3 bases; bases outside gene matches: 5. This CDR3 spans 15 amino acids. Germline V gene data show CDR1 as ENHRY and CDR2 as SYGVKD. For the CDR3, the DNA is TGTGCCATCAGTGGGGACAGTCCTGACACCGGGGAGCTGTTTTTT. Translated: CAISGDSPDTGELFF.

The V call is TRBV5-1, the J call TRBJ2-7; 11 nucleotides line up with TRBD1. Germline CDR1 and CDR2: SGHRS and YFSETQ. The CDR3 consists of 14 residues. Unmatched junction bases numbered 8, after V lost 7 bases and J lost 5 bases. CDR3 region: CASASGTGGHEQYF. The CDR3 nucleotides are TGCGCCAGCGCATCCGGGACAGGGGGGCACGAGCAGTACTTC.

The CDR3 nucleotides read TGTGCCAGCAGTCAGACCCCAAGCGCTGGAAACACCATATATTTT. Protein sequence: CASSQTPSAGNTIYF. The V and J genes are TRBV2 and TRBJ1-3; D is ambiguous. The length of the CDR3 is 15 residues. V was shortened by 5 bases and J by 2 bases, with 13 bases between the two germline ends. The germline gives CDR1 SNHLY, CDR2 FYNNEI.

The chain employs TRBV10-3 and TRBJ2-7; 14 nucleotides align to TRBD2. The germline gives CDR1 ENHRY, CDR2 SYGVKD. The CDR3 sequence is 15 residues long. V was pared by 5 bases and J by 5 bases, with 5 bases of the junction left unmatched. The CDR3 spells CAISRLAGGPDEQYF. CDR3 DNA sequence: TGTGCCATCAGTAGACTAGCGGGAGGGCCCGACGAGCAGTACTTC.

Only a few counts were recorded for this clone. The CDR3 nucleotides read TGTGCCAGCAGCCCACGGAGCGGGCAGGCCCAGTACTTC. Encoded protein: CASSPRSGQAQYF. V is TRBV9 and J is TRBJ2-5; tentatively, D is TRBD2 (6 bases). Trimming left V 4 bases short and J 9 bases short, with 16 bases between. Germline V lookup: CDR1 SGDLS, CDR2 YYNGEE. The CDR3 runs 13 residues. The full variable domain, completed using reference TRBV9 and TRBJ2-5, is DSGVTQTPKHLITATGQRVTLRCSPRSGDLSVYWYQQSLDQGLQFLIQYYNGEERAKGNILERFSAQQFPDLHSELNLSSLELGDSALYFCASSPRSGQAQYFGPGTRLLVL.

To note about this clone: Other nucleotide sequences from this sample produce the same CDR3. The chain couples TRBV5-6 to TRBJ2-7; 8 bases agree with TRBD1. The junction had 6 bases not matched to a gene; V was cut back by 4 bases and J by 3 bases. The CDR3 is 14 residues long. Germline CDR1 reads SGHDT; CDR2 reads YYEEEE. CDR3 sequence (DNA): TGTGCCAGCAGCCTGACAGGGGCGGGCTACGAGCAGTACTTC. Protein: CASSLTGAGYEQYF.

The chain employs TRBV12-3 or TRBV12-4 and TRBJ1-5, with 7 bases aligning to TRBD1. The CDR3 has 13 amino acids. The V gene end was trimmed by 3 bases and the J gene end by 10 bases; junction bases not matched to a gene: 6. CDR3 coding DNA: TGTGCCAGCAGTTTTGAGGGGGCACAACCCCAGCATTTT. Protein sequence: CASSFEGAQPQHF.

The chain carries TRBV11-2 and TRBJ1-2; D gene uncertain. Germline V CDR1 and CDR2: SGHAT, FQNNGV. V was trimmed by 1 base and J by 2 bases, leaving 11 bases between them. CDR3 length: 15 residues. CDR3 nucleotide sequence: TGTGCCAGCAGCTTAGTCCCAGAATTCAACTATGGCTACACCTTC. It encodes CASSLVPEFNYGYTF.